One and the same sample provided the 4 T cell receptor beta chains below, sequenced in a study of blood T cells in healthy people across ages. For the second PCR, which ran for about 7 to 12 cycles, a sample-barcoded 5' primer and a J-beta primer mix were used. MiXCR, applied by TCRdb to the 5' RACE reads, yields one record per CDR3 protein. In the table there are some 940,000 distinct CDR3 sequences, just under 30% of which are singletons. These data were also reused for a study on T cells of mothers and their children.

Sequencing was done on a sample of blood. The receptors shown here come from a middle-aged woman in good health.

The chain joins TRBV7-3 to TRBJ2-1; TRBD1 is a possible D gene (6 bases). CDR3 size: 15 residues. Trimming stripped 2 bases from V and 2 bases from J, with 10 bases between. CDR1 SGHTA and CDR2 FQGTGA come from the germline V gene. The CDR3 protein is CASSLLQGPYNEQFF. In nucleotides, the CDR3 is TGTGCCAGCAGCTTACTACAGGGCCCCTACAATGAGCAGTTCTTC.

The rearrangement uses TRBV25-1 and TRBJ1-2, with 7 nucleotides matching TRBD1. The germline V gene encodes CDR1 MGHDK and CDR2 SYGVNS. V lost 8 bases and J lost 8; bases outside the gene matches: 11. CDR3 size: 13 residues. The CDR3 spells CASGTDRCKGYTF. CDR3 in DNA: TGTGCCAGCGGGACAGACAGGTGCAAAGGCTACACCTTC.

As for this clonotype: A read error may produce the germline difference seen at one junction end. The rearrangement joins TRBV19 to TRBJ1-1, with 7 bases aligning to TRBD1. The CDR3 loop spans 15 amino acids. CDR1 is LNHDA, CDR2 SQIVND, per germline (reference sequence). The CDR3 DNA reads as TGTGCCAGTAGAGGGGACAGATTAGAGAACACCGAAGCTTTCTTT. Translating gives CASRGDRLENTEAFF.

The rearrangement uses TRBV6-2 or TRBV6-3 and TRBJ1-5; possibly TRBD1 for D (6 bases). The ends were cut back, 4 bases at V and 3 bases at J, with 13 bases in the middle. In germline, CDR1 is MNHEY, CDR2 SVGEGT. The CDR3 runs to 15 residues. CDR3 bases: TGTGCCAGCAGTTTTCCGGGACACTTCAATCAGCCCCAGCATTTT. Translated: CASSFPGHFNQPQHF.